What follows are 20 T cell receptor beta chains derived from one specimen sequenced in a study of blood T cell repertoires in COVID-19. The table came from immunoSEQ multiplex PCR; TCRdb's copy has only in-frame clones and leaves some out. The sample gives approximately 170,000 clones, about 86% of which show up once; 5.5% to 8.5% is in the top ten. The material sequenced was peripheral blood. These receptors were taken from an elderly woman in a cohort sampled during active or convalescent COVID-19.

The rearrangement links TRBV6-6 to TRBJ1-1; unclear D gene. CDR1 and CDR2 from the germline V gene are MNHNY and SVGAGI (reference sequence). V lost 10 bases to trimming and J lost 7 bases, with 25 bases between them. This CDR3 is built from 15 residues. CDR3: CATKNRDFGYYEAFF. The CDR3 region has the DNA TGTGCCACTAAAAACCGGGATTTTGGATATTATGAAGCTTTCTTT.

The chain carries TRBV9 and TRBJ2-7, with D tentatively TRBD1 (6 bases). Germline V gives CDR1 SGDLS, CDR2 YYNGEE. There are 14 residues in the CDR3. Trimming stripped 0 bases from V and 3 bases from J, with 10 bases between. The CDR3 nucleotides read TGTGCCAGCAGCGTAGGAGGGGGTTTCTACGAGCAGTACTTC. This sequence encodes CASSVGGGFYEQYF. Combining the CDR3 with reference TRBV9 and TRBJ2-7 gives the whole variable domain DSGVTQTPKHLITATGQRVTLRCSPRSGDLSVYWYQQSLDQGLQFLIQYYNGEERAKGNILERFSAQQFPDLHSELNLSSLELGDSALYFCASSVGGGFYEQYFGPGTRLTVT.

CDR3 residues: CASSYLAGQETQYF. For the CDR3, the DNA is TGTGCCAGCAGTTACTTAGCGGGGCAAGAGACCCAGTACTTC. V is TRBV6-5 and J is TRBJ2-5; TRBD2 matches 8 bases. Germline CDR1 reads MNHEY; CDR2 reads SVGAGI. V lost 1 base to trimming and J lost 2 bases; unmatched junction nucleotides: 0. The CDR3 consists of 14 residues.

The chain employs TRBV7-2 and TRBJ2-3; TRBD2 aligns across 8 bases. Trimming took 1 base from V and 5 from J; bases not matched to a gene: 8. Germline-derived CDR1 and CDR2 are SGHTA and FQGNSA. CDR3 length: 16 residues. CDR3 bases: TGTGCCAGCAGCTTAGTCCCGGGGGGGGATAGAGATACGCAGTATTTT. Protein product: CASSLVPGGDRDTQYF.

Here the CDR3 reads CASSDSKGFAGNTIYF. Here the CDR3 DNA reads TGTGCCAGCAGTGACTCGAAGGGGTTCGCTGGAAACACCATATATTTT. This sequence joins TRBV6-4 and TRBJ1-3, with D perhaps matching TRBD1 (5 bases). Germline CDR1 MRHNA, CDR2 SNTAGT. V gave up 0 bases and J gave up 2 bases, with 11 bases separating them. The CDR3 has 16 residues.

The CDR3 protein is CASSLRLAGNTGELFF. In DNA form, the CDR3 reads TGCGCCAGCAGCCTGAGACTAGCGGGGAACACCGGGGAGCTGTTTTTT. The J gene is TRBJ2-2, the V gene TRBV5-1; 10 bases agree with TRBD2. The V gene's germline CDR1 is SGHRS and CDR2 YFSETQ. The CDR3 is 16 amino acids. The V gene end was trimmed by 4 bases and the J gene end by 1 base; junction bases not matched to a gene: 4.

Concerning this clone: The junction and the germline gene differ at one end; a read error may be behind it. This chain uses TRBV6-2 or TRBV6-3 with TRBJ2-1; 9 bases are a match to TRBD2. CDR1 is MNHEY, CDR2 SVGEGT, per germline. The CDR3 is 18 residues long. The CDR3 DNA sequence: TGTGCCAGCAGCTACTCGCCCCTTAGCGGGGGAATCTACAATGAGCAGTTCTTC. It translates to CASSYSPLSGGIYNEQFF.

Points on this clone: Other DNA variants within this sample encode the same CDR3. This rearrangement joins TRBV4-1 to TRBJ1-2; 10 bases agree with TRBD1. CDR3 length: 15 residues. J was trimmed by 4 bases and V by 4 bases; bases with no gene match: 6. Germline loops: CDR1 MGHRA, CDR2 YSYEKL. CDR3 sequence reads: CASSPRQGASYGYTF. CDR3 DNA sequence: TGCGCCAGCAGCCCCAGACAGGGGGCCAGCTATGGCTACACCTTC.

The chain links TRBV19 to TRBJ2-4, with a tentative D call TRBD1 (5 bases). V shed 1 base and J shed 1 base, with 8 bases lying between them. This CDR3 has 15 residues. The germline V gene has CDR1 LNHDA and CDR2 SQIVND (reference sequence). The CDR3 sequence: CASSIGGAAKNIQYF. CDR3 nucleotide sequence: TGTGCCAGTAGTATAGGGGGCGCGGCCAAAAACATTCAGTACTTC.

CDR3: CASRTGDRAGANVLTF. The DNA of the CDR3 is TGTGCCAGCAGAACGGGGGATCGGGCTGGGGCCAACGTCCTGACTTTC. V and J are TRBV27 and TRBJ2-6; tentative D call: TRBD2 (6 bases). Germline V gene data show CDR1 as MNHEY and CDR2 as SMNVEV (reference sequence). CDR3 length: 16 amino acids. V lost 6 bases, J lost 2 bases, and 14 bases lay in between.

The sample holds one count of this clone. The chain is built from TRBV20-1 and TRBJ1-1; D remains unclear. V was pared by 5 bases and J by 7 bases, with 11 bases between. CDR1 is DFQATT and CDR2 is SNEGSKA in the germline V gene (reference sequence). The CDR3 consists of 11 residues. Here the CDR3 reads CSAADWGEAFF. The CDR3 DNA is TGCAGTGCTGCGGACTGGGGTGAAGCTTTCTTT.

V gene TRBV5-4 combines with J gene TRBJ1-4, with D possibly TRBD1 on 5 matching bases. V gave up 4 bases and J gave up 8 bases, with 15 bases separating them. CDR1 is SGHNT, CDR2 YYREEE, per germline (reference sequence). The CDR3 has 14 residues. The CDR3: CASSAGSGYEKLFF. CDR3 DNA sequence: TGTGCCAGCAGCGCGGGGTCAGGGTACGAAAAACTGTTTTTT.

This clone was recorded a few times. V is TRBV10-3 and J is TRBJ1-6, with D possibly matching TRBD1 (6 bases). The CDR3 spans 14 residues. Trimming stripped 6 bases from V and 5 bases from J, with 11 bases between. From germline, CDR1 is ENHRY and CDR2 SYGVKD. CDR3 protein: CAIRAAGDNSPLHF. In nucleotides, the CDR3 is TGTGCCATCAGGGCGGCAGGGGATAATTCACCCCTCCACTTT.

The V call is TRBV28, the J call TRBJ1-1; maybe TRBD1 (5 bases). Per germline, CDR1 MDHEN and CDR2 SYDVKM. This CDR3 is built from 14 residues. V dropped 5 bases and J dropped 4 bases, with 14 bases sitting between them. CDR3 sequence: CASSPAGRPTEAFF. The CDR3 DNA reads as TGTGCCAGCAGTCCTGCGGGACGCCCCACTGAAGCTTTCTTT.

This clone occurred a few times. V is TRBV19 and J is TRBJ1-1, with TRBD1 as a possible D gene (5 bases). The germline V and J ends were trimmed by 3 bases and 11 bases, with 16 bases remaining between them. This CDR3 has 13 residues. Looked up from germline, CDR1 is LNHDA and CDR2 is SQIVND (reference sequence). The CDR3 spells CASSIGQGGTAFF. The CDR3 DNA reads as TGTGCCAGTAGTATCGGCCAGGGAGGTACTGCTTTCTTT.

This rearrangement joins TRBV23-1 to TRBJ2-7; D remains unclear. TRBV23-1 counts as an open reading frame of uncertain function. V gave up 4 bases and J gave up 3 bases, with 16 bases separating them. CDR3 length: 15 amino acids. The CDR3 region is CASSPYHPLLYEQYV. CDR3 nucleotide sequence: TGCGCCAGCAGTCCCTACCACCCCCTTCTCTACGAGCAGTACGTC.

CDR3 region: CASRVAGDSSYEQYF. The CDR3 region has the DNA TGCGCCAGCAGAGTGGCCGGGGACAGTTCGTACGAGCAGTACTTC. The chain carries TRBV5-1 and TRBJ2-7, with TRBD1 matching 7 bases. The trim removed 5 bases at V and 4 bases at J, leaving 12 bases unmatched. The germline V gene encodes CDR1 SGHRS and CDR2 YFSETQ. The CDR3 sequence is 15 residues long.

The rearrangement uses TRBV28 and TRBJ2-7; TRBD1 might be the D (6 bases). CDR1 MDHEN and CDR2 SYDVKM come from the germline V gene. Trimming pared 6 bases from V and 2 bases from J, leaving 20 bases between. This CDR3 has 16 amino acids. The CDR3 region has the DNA TGTGCCAGCAGCCTAGACTCCGGGACACCCACCTACGAGCAGTACTTC. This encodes CASSLDSGTPTYEQYF.

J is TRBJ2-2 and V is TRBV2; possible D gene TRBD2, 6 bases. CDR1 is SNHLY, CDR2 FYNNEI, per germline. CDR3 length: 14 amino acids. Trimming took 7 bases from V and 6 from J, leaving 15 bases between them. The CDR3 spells CASIGYGGPGELFF. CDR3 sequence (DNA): TGTGCCAGCATCGGATACGGGGGACCCGGGGAGCTGTTTTTT. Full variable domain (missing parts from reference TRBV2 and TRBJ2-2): EPEVTQTPSHQVTQMGQEVILRCVPISNHLYFYWYRQILGQKVEFLVSFYNNEISEKSEIFDDQFSVERPDGSNFTLKIRSTKLEDSAMYFCASIGYGGPGELFFGEGSRLTVL.

CDR3 nucleotide sequence: TGTGCCAGCAGTGCAATGACAGGACTTAATGAAAAACTGTTTTTT. As protein: CASSAMTGLNEKLFF. This chain joins TRBV2 and TRBJ1-4; maybe TRBD1 (6 bases). V shed 4 bases and J shed 4 bases, with 13 bases lying between them. The CDR3 runs to 15 residues. Germline V gene lookup returns CDR1 SNHLY and CDR2 FYNNEI.